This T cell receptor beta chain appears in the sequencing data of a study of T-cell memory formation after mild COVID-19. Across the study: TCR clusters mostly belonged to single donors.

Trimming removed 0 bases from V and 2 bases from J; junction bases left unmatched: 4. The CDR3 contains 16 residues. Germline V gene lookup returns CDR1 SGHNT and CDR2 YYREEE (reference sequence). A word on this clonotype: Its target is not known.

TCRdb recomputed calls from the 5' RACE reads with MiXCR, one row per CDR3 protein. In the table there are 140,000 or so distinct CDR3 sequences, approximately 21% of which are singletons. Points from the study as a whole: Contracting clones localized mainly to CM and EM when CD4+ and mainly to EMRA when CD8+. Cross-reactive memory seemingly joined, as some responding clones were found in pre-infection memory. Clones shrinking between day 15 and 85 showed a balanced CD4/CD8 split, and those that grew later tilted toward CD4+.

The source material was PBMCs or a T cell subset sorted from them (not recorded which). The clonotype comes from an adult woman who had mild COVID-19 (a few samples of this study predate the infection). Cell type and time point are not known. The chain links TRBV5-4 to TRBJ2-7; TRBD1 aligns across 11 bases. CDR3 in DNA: TGTGCCAGCAGCTTGGGGGGGACAGGGGGAGCCTACGAGCAGTACTTC. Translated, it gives CASSLGGTGGAYEQYF.